One and the same sample provided the 28 T cell receptor beta chains below, sequenced in a study of CD8+ T cells in alopecia areata. In each case, RNA was isolated and then reverse transcribed into cDNA as the sequencing template. Clones were sequenced by immunoSEQ multiplex PCR, and TCRdb holds only the in-frame ones, with some missing. The specimen has 2,500 to 3,000 clones, none found just once. The sequencing input was lesional skin. The receptor source for this set is a C3H/HeJ mouse with alopecia areata. Mouse strain MHC haplotype: H2-k.

This clone was found many times. Gene labels here are mouse ones. With the read ending 4 residues before the CDR3 end, the germline J gene is used to fill in that end. The gene calls are TRBV29 and TRBJ2-1; TRBD1 agrees at 11 bases. Germline lookup yields CDR1 MSHET and CDR2 SYDVDS. The CDR3 length is 16 residues. Trimming cost V 0 bases and J 6 bases; bases outside gene matches: 4. CDR3 DNA, as far as it was read: TGTGCTAGCAGTTTATCGGGGGACAGGGGGAGTGCT. Protein: CASSLSGDRGSA. The entire CDR3 protein is CASSLSGDRGSAEQFF.

This clone was recorded many times. Genes and germline are mouse. The CDR3 end lies 4 residues beyond the end of the read and is filled in from the germline J gene. This rearrangement joins TRBV19 to TRBJ1-4; perhaps TRBD1 as D (5 bases). The germline V and J ends were trimmed by 2 bases and 4 bases, with 9 bases remaining between them. CDR1 is FNHDT and CDR2 is SITEND in the germline V gene (reference sequence). The CDR3 covers 14 residues. The CDR3 bases that were read are TGTGCCAGCAGTATTCAGGGCGGCAACGAA. This translates into CASSIQGGNE. The whole CDR3 sequence is CASSIQGGNERLFF.

This clone was recorded a few times. A far larger clone differs by one base, so this is likely a read error. The genes and germline here are from mouse. The sequenced fragment ends 4 residues before the CDR3 boundary, so the rest is inferred from the germline J gene. Other DNA sequences in the same sample also yield this CDR3. V gene TRBV13-1 combines with J gene TRBJ2-2; 8 nucleotides line up with TRBD1. CDR3 length: 14 residues. With V trimmed by 2 bases and J by 5 bases, 2 bases remained unmatched. Germline CDR1 reads NSHNY; CDR2 reads SYGAGN. CDR3 DNA (partial): TGTGCCAGCAGTGACCGGACAGGGACCGGG. It encodes CASSDRTGTG. The complete CDR3 sequence is CASSDRTGTGQLYF.

Concerning this clone: The germline and genes are mouse ones. The CDR3 reads CGARGEGYAEQFF. The CDR3 DNA, read in part, is TGTGGTGCTAGGGGGGAGGGGTATGCT. The chain joins TRBV20 to TRBJ2-1; D is possibly TRBD1 (5 bases). The sequenced fragment ends 4 residues before the CDR3 boundary, so the rest is inferred from the germline J gene. V lost 1 base, J lost 4 bases, and 8 bases lay in between. The CDR3 runs to 13 residues. In germline, CDR1 is GFQATS, CDR2 STVNSAI.

This clone was detected ten times or more. Germline and genes: mouse. The DNA ends 4 residues before the CDR3 does, and the rest of the CDR3 is filled in from the germline J gene. V is TRBV1 and J is TRBJ2-4; 12 positions agree with TRBD1. From germline, CDR1 is NSQYPW and CDR2 LRSPGD (reference sequence). The CDR3 sequence is 16 residues long. This CDR3 is CTCSADGDRGQNTLYF. CDR3 DNA (partial): TGCACCTGCAGTGCAGATGGGGACAGGGGGCAGAAC.

About this clone itself: These gene names are mouse names. With the read ending 4 residues before the CDR3 end, the germline J gene is used to fill in that end. The V gene is TRBV13-3, the J gene TRBJ2-2, with 9 bases lining up with TRBD2. CDR1 NNHDY and CDR2 SYVADS come from the germline V gene. Trimming removed 2 bases from V and 0 bases from J; junction bases left unmatched: 2. This CDR3 comprises 16 residues. CDR3 DNA, as far as it was read: TGTGCCAGCAGTGAGGGACTGGGTACAAACACCGGG. Translation gives CASSEGLGTNTG. The full CDR3 protein is CASSEGLGTNTGQLYF.

This clone was counted at least ten times. A read error likely explains this, since a far larger clone differs by one base. The genes are named according to mouse. Read data end 4 residues before the CDR3 end; the end is taken from the germline J gene. Other DNA sequences in this specimen translate into the identical CDR3. V gene TRBV13-3 combines with J gene TRBJ1-1, with a possible D match to TRBD1 (6 bases). V was shortened by 6 bases and J by 4 bases, with 10 bases between the two germline ends. The CDR3 is 12 residues long. Germline CDR1 reads NNHDY; CDR2 reads SYVADS. CDR3 residues: CASKGRGTEVFF. CDR3 DNA (partial): TGTGCCAGCAAGGGCAGGGGCACA.

This clone occurred many times. The listed genes are named as in mouse. The read finishes 4 residues shy of the CDR3 end, and the germline J gene is used to complete it. The chain links TRBV31 to TRBJ1-2; 7 bases align to TRBD1. This CDR3 is built from 14 residues. Germline V lookup: CDR1 GKSSPN, CDR2 SITVG. Trimming at V came to 0 bases and at J to 0 bases, leaving 1 base not matched to a gene. The CDR3 is CAWSLDRANSDYTF. CDR3 DNA (partial): TGTGCCTGGAGTCTAGACAGGGCAAACTCC.

In this sample, this clone turned up many times. Gene names and germline match the mouse. CDR3 amino acids: CASSFRGFSNERLFF. CDR3 bases read: TGTGCCAGCAGCTTCAGGGGCTTTTCCAACGAA. V and J are TRBV4 and TRBJ1-4, with a tentative D call TRBD1 (6 bases). The read ends 4 residues shy of where the CDR3 ends; the end is completed using the germline J gene. The CDR3 covers 15 residues. V shed 4 bases and J shed 0 bases, with 9 bases lying between them. Looked up from germline, CDR1 is LGHDT and CDR2 is YNNKQL (reference sequence). Looking up the rest from reference TRBV4 and TRBJ1-4 gives the full variable domain: ETAVFQTPNYHVTQVGNEVSFNCKQTLGHDTMYWYKQDSKKLLKIMFSYNNKQLIVNETVPRRFSPQSSDKAHLNLRIKSVEPEDSAVYLCASSFRGFSNERLFFGHGTKLSVL.

This clone rates as medium-sized (0.01 to 0.1%). These gene names are mouse names. From the germline J gene comes the end of the CDR3, since the read stops 4 residues before it. This chain joins TRBV19 and TRBJ2-1; 8 nucleotides line up with TRBD2. CDR3 size: 15 residues. J lost 1 base, V lost 2 bases, and 2 bases had no gene match. CDR1 and CDR2 (germline): FNHDT, SITEND (reference sequence). The CDR3 is CASSMGGRNYAEQFF. The part of the CDR3 DNA that was read is TGTGCCAGCAGTATGGGGGGGCGCAACTATGCT.

Of note for this clone: Gene names are mouse gene names. The read finishes 4 residues shy of the CDR3 end, and the germline J gene is used to complete it. This chain joins TRBV13-3 and TRBJ2-3; TRBD1 is a possible D gene (6 bases). Germline V lookup: CDR1 NNHDY, CDR2 SYVADS. The CDR3 runs to 15 residues. V was cut by 5 bases and J by 0 bases, with 13 bases left in between. The CDR3 sequence: CASRGLDRSAETLYF. The DNA read from the CDR3 is TGTGCCAGCAGGGGTCTCGACAGGAGTGCAGAA.

This clone was counted at least ten times. Gene names are mouse gene names. Coverage ceases 4 residues before the CDR3 finishes, and the germline J gene fills in the end. This sequence joins TRBV14 and TRBJ2-7, with 7 bases aligning to TRBD1. The CDR3 runs to 15 residues. Germline V gives CDR1 SGHDT, CDR2 FRDEAV. The trim removed 5 bases at V and 0 bases at J, leaving 8 bases unmatched. The covered CDR3 bases are TGTGCCAGCAGCCATCCCAGGGGGAGCTCCTAT. Its translation: CASSHPRGSSY. Given in full, the CDR3 is CASSHPRGSSYEQYF.

This clone was detected ten times or more. Mouse gene names apply. The missing CDR3 end, 4 residues past where the read stops, is filled in from the germline J gene. The chain employs TRBV5 and TRBJ2-1; TRBD1 aligns across 9 bases. The CDR3 runs to 14 residues. Looked up from germline, CDR1 is LGHNA and CDR2 is YNLKQL (reference sequence). V lost 8 bases and J lost 4; bases outside the gene matches: 6. CDR3 residues: CASGPGTGYAEQFF. The sequenced part of the CDR3 DNA is TGTGCCAGCGGCCCCGGGACAGGGTATGCT.

Ten or more counts support this clone. The genes and germline here are from mouse. The read halts 4 residues ahead of the CDR3 end, with the missing end drawn from the germline J gene. V is TRBV29 and J is TRBJ2-1, with a possible D match to TRBD1 (7 bases). The ends were cut back, 4 bases at V and 6 bases at J, with 13 bases in the middle. This CDR3 spans 14 amino acids. Germline CDR1 and CDR2: MSHET and SYDVDS. The sequenced CDR3 bases are TGTGCTAGCAGTTACGAGGGGGCGAGTGCT. Its translation: CASSYEGASA. The entire CDR3 protein is CASSYEGASAEQFF.

Worth noting for this clone: These gene names are mouse names. The CDR3 end falls 4 residues outside the read, so it is completed with the germline J gene. V is TRBV14 and J is TRBJ2-7, with a tentative D call TRBD1 (5 bases). CDR1 SGHDT and CDR2 FRDEAV come from the germline V gene. The CDR3 runs to 12 residues. The CDR3 loop is CASSGRQYEQYF. CDR3 DNA (partial): TGTGCCAGCAGTGGGCGACAGTAT. The full variable domain, its missing parts supplied by reference TRBV14 and TRBJ2-7, is EAGVTQSPRYAVLQEGQAVSFWCDPISGHDTLYWYQQPRDQGPQLLVYFRDEAVIDNSQLPSDRFSAVRPKGTNSTLKIQSAKQGDTATYLCASSGRQYEQYFGPGTRLTVL.

This clone was recorded many times. Any gene name here is a mouse gene name. The read terminates 4 residues ahead of where the CDR3 ends, so the germline J gene completes it. The chain uses TRBV5 and TRBJ2-7; perhaps TRBD2 as D (6 bases). The germline V and J ends were trimmed by 3 bases and 0 bases, with 12 bases remaining between them. The CDR3 runs to 15 residues. Germline V gives CDR1 LGHNA, CDR2 YNLKQL (reference sequence). The CDR3: CASSQVGVSSYEQYF. The sequenced part of the CDR3 DNA is TGTGCCAGCAGCCAGGTGGGGGTGAGCTCCTAT.

This clone occurred many times. Mouse germline and gene names are used. The read finishes 4 residues shy of the CDR3 end, and the germline J gene is used to complete it. The chain uses TRBV13-1 and TRBJ1-4, with a possible D match to TRBD1 (6 bases). The CDR3 is 15 amino acids. V lost 5 bases and J lost 0, with 11 bases in between. Germline-derived CDR1 and CDR2 are NSHNY and SYGAGN. CDR3 sequence reads: CASSPTGISNERLFF. CDR3 DNA (partial): TGTGCCAGCAGCCCCACAGGGATTTCCAACGAA.

This clone was seen ten or more times. Gene names denote mouse genes. The read stops 4 residues short of the end of the CDR3; the missing end is completed from the germline J gene. The chain links TRBV13-2 to TRBJ2-7; D is ambiguous. Germline V lookup: CDR1 NNHNN, CDR2 SYGAGS (reference sequence). The CDR3 has 12 residues. The covered CDR3 bases are TGTGCCAGCGGTGATGCTACATAT. Protein product: CASGDATY. The whole CDR3 is CASGDATYEQYF.

This clone was detected many times. The genes and germline here are from mouse. The sequenced fragment ends 4 residues before the CDR3 boundary, so the rest is inferred from the germline J gene. This chain joins TRBV1 and TRBJ2-5, with 11 nucleotides matching TRBD2. This CDR3 comprises 18 residues. From germline, CDR1 is NSQYPW and CDR2 LRSPGD (reference sequence). CDR3 protein: CTCSADSRNWGGGDTQYF. Partial CDR3 DNA: TGCACCTGCAGTGCAGATTCCCGGAACTGGGGGGGCGGAGAC.

In its sample, this clone is medium-sized. Gene names follow the mouse nomenclature. Coverage ceases 4 residues before the CDR3 finishes, and the germline J gene fills in the end. The V and J genes are TRBV16 and TRBJ2-3; the match to TRBD2 covers 11 bases. CDR1 SGHSA and CDR2 FRNQAP come from the germline V gene. Germline trimming cut 4 bases from V and 3 bases from J; bases unmatched to any gene: 6. This CDR3 is 16 amino acids long. CDR3 sequence: CASSSDWGGLAETLYF. The CDR3 bases that were read are TGTGCAAGCAGCTCCGACTGGGGGGGTCTCGCAGAA.

By share, this clone counts as large. Mouse germline and gene names are used. Coverage ceases 4 residues before the CDR3 finishes, and the germline J gene fills in the end. This chain joins TRBV19 and TRBJ2-7; 7 nucleotides line up with TRBD1. Germline loops: CDR1 FNHDT, CDR2 SITEND (reference sequence). V gave up 1 base and J gave up 2 bases; unmatched junction bases: 6. This CDR3 is 15 amino acids long. The part of the CDR3 DNA that was read is TGTGCCAGCAGTATACGCGGGCAGGGGGCCTAT. This gives the protein CASSIRGQGAY. The full CDR3 is CASSIRGQGAYEQYF.

The sample holds a few counts of this clone. The likely explanation is a read error, given a far larger clone one base away. All gene names here are mouse names. The read gets to within 4 residues of the CDR3 end, and the germline J gene fills in the rest. The V call is TRBV19, the J call TRBJ2-3; the D call may be TRBD1 or TRBD2 (5 bases each). Trimming stripped 2 bases from V and 3 bases from J, with 10 bases between. In germline, CDR1 is FNHDT, CDR2 SITEND (reference sequence). This CDR3 is built from 14 residues. CDR3 bases read: TGTGCCAGCAGTATGGGGGAGCGAGCAGAA. Translation gives CASSMGERAE. From start to end, the CDR3 is CASSMGERAETLYF.

This clone has at least ten counts. Gene names are mouse gene names. The read halts 4 residues ahead of the CDR3 end, with the missing end drawn from the germline J gene. The V gene is TRBV13-1, the J gene TRBJ2-7; 9 nucleotides line up with TRBD2. The germline CDR1 and CDR2 sequences are NSHNY and SYGAGN. The CDR3 runs to 13 residues. CDR3 in amino acids: CASNPTGGYEQYF. The sequenced part of the CDR3 DNA is TGTGCCAGCAATCCGACTGGGGGTTAT.

By frequency in the sample, this clone is medium-sized. Gene names denote mouse genes. The read is 4 residues too short to cover the CDR3 end, so that end is filled in from the germline J gene. V usage is TRBV1 and J usage is TRBJ2-7, with 9 bases identical to TRBD2. CDR1 and CDR2 (germline): NSQYPW, LRSPGD (reference sequence). The V and J ends lost 0 bases and 2 bases, in that order; junction bases with no gene match: 2. CDR3 length equals 15 residues. CDR3 DNA (partial): TGCACCTGCAGTGCAGAGGCTGGGGGGGCCTAT. Its translation is CTCSAEAGGAY. The complete CDR3 reads CTCSAEAGGAYEQYF.

Note on this clone: Gene names and germline refer to mouse. Sequencing ends 4 residues short of the CDR3 end; the germline J gene provides the rest. The chain employs TRBV13-3 and TRBJ2-4, with D unclear. From germline, CDR1 is NNHDY and CDR2 SYVADS. The CDR3 sequence is 12 residues long. This CDR3 reads CASSDKKNTLYF. The DNA read from the CDR3 is TGTGCCAGCAGTGACAAAAAAAAC.

Note on this clone: Germline and genes: mouse. The CDR3 extends 4 residues past the end of the read, so its final part is completed from the germline J gene. The rearrangement uses TRBV13-3 and TRBJ2-5; 8 nucleotides line up with TRBD2. Germline CDR1 reads NNHDY; CDR2 reads SYVADS. The CDR3 length is 14 residues. V lost 4 bases to trimming and J lost 2 bases; unmatched junction nucleotides: 3. This chain's CDR3 is CASSIWGGQDTQYF. The CDR3 bases that were read are TGTGCCAGCAGTATTTGGGGGGGCCAAGAC.

This clone came up many times. Genes and germline are mouse. The read ends 4 residues early relative to the CDR3; the germline J gene fills the gap. The V gene is TRBV31, the J gene TRBJ2-1; D possibly corresponds to TRBD1 (5 bases). The V end was cut by 1 base, the J end by 1 base, with 5 bases between. The CDR3 sequence is 13 residues long. CDR1 and CDR2 (germline): GKSSPN, SITVG. CDR3 DNA (partial): TGTGCCTGGAGTCGACAGAACTATGCT. It yields the protein CAWSRQNYA. The full-length CDR3 reads as CAWSRQNYAEQFF.

This clone was detected ten times or more. Mouse gene names and germline throughout. From the germline J gene comes the end of the CDR3, since the read stops 4 residues before it. Other DNA sequences from this sample encode an identical CDR3 as well. V usage is TRBV19 and J usage is TRBJ1-2; TRBD1 matches 9 bases. Germline CDR1 and CDR2: FNHDT and SITEND (reference sequence). This CDR3 has 14 amino acids. V lost 3 bases to trimming and J lost 0 bases; unmatched junction nucleotides: 0. CDR3 loop: CASSRDRANSDYTF. The CDR3 DNA, read in part, is TGTGCCAGCAGTAGGGACAGGGCAAACTCC.